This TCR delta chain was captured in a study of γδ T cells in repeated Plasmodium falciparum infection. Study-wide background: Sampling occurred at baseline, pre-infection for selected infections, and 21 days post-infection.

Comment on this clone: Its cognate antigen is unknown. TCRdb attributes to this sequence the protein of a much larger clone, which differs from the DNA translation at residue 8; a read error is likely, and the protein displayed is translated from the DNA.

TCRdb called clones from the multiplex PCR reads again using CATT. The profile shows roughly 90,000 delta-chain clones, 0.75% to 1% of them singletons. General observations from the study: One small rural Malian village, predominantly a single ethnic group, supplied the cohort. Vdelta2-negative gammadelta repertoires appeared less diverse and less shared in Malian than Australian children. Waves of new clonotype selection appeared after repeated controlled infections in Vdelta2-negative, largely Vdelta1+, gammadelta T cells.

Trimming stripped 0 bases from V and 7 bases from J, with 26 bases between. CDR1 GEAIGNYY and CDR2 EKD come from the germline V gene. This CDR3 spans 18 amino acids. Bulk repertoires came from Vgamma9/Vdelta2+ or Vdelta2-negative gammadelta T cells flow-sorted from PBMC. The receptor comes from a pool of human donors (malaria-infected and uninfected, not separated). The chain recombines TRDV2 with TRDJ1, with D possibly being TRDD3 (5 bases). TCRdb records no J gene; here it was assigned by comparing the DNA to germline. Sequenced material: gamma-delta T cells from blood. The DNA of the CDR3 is TGTGCCTGTGACACCATCCTCCCGAACCTATTGGGGAATACTAAACTCATCTTT. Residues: CACDTILPNLLGNTKLIF.